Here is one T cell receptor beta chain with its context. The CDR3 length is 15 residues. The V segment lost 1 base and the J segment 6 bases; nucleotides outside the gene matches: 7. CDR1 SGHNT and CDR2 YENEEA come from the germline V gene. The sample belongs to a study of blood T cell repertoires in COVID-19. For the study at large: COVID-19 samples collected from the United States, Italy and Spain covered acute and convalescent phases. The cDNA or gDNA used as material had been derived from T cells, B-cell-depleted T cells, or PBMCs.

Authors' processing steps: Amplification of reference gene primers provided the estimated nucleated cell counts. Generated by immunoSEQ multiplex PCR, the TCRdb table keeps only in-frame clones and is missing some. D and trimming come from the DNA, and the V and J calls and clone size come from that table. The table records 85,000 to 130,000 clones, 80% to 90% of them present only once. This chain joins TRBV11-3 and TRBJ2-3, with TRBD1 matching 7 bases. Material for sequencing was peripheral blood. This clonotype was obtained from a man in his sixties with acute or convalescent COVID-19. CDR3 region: CASSLGQGWGDTQYF. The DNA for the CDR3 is TGTGCCAGCAGCTTAGGACAGGGCTGGGGTGATACGCAGTATTTT. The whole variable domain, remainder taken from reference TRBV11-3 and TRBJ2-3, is EAGVVQSPRYKIIEKKQPVAFWCNPISGHNTLYWYLQNLGQGPELLIRYENEEAVDDSQLPKDRFSAERLKGVDSTLKIQPAELGDSAVYLCASSLGQGWGDTQYFGPGTRLTVL.